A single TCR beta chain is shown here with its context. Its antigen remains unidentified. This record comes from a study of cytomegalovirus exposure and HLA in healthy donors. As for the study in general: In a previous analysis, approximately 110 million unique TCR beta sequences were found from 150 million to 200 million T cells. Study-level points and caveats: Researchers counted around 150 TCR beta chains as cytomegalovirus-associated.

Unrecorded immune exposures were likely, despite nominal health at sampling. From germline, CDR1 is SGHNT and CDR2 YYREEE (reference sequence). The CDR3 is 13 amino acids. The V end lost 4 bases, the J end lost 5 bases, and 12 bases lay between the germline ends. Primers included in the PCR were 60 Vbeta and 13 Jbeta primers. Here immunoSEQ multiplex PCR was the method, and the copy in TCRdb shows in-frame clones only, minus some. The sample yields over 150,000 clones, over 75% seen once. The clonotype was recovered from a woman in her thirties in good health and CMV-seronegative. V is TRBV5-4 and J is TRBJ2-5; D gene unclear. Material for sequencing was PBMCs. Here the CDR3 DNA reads TGTGCCAGCAGCCTATCACCGCGGGAGACCCAGTACTTC. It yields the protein CASSLSPRETQYF.